This TCR beta chain appears in the sequencing data of a study of blood T cell repertoires in COVID-19. This CDR3 has 15 amino acids. Unmatched junction bases numbered 8, after V lost 0 bases and J lost 6 bases. Germline CDR1 is SGHRS and CDR2 is YFSETQ. Libraries were prepared by immunoSEQ multiplex PCR; TCRdb keeps only in-frame clonotypes and omits some of them. Of tens of thousands of clones in the sample, 80% to 95% were seen once. The sample comprised peripheral blood. The sequence was obtained from a human donor with active COVID-19. The donor label of this sample is uncertain. The chain is built from TRBV5-1 and TRBJ1-2; TRBD1 aligns across 7 bases. CDR3 DNA sequence: TGCGCCAGCAGCTTGGGGGGACAGCGCCTCCATGGCTACACCTTC. Translation gives CASSLGGQRLHGYTF.